Each of the 2 T cell receptor beta chains below was sequenced from the same sample in a study of blood T cell repertoires in COVID-19. Method: immunoSEQ multiplex PCR; TCRdb's copy keeps in-frame clones and lacks some. Among about 120,000 clones listed, around 85% were seen once. The sequencing sample was made of peripheral blood. The source is a man aged 25 to 40 with COVID-19, enrolled during active disease.

This clone was seen repeatedly, ten times or more. The rearrangement links TRBV5-1 to TRBJ2-3; tentative D call: TRBD2 (5 bases). Per the germline V gene, CDR1 is SGHRS and CDR2 is YFSETQ. V was trimmed by 5 bases and J by 0 bases, leaving 13 bases between them. The CDR3 spans 15 residues. The DNA of the CDR3 is TGCGCCAGCAGTTATTTACGCGGGAGCACAGATACGCAGTATTTT. This codes for CASSYLRGSTDTQYF.

The chain has TRBV5-1 and TRBJ2-1; D is undetermined. CDR1 is SGHRS, CDR2 YFSETQ, per germline. The CDR3 extends over 14 amino acids. Between the trimmed V and J ends, which lost 2 bases and 1 base, there was a span of 7 bases. The CDR3 nucleotides are TGCGCCAGCAGCTTTGAAACTTCCTACAATGAGCAGTTCTTC. It translates to CASSFETSYNEQFF.